This T cell receptor beta chain emerged from a study of blood T cell repertoires in COVID-19. Whole-study context: Collection of acute and convalescent COVID-19 samples took place in the United States, Italy and Spain. Sources were T cells, B-cell-depleted T cells, or PBMCs; the material itself was cDNA or gDNA.

V shed 3 bases and J shed 11 bases, with 17 bases lying between them. The CDR3 length is 14 residues. Germline loops: CDR1 MGHRA, CDR2 YSYEKL. Original data processing: By means of reference gene primer amplification, nucleated cell counts were estimated. Measured with immunoSEQ multiplex PCR; TCRdb has only the in-frame clones, and not every one. Clone size and the V and J calls come from that table; the DNA yielded D and trimming. This table holds 230,000 or so clones, roughly 80% found once. The chain has TRBV4-1 and TRBJ2-1; tentative D call: TRBD1 (5 bases). The TCR comes from a human donor in a cohort sampled during active COVID-19. Sequencing was carried out using peripheral blood. CDR3 coding DNA: TGCGCCAGCAGCCACCAGGGCATCACTGACCAGCAGTTCTTC. This codes for CASSHQGITDQQFF.